This T cell receptor beta chain is drawn from a study of response to subunit inactivated influenza vaccine. The study, taken as a whole, reports: The authors suggested that few new T cells are recruited per seasonal influenza vaccination.

This clonotype was detected ten times or more. Antigen: not known. TCRdb called the RT-PCR reads again in MiXCR, with one record for every CDR3 protein. Among 500,000 to 600,000 distinct CDR3 sequences listed, approximately 12% were seen once. This TCR derives from a man over 45 who received an inactivated influenza vaccine. The input for sequencing was PBMCs from blood, taken roughly 46 days after vaccination.

The CDR3 nucleotides are TGCGCCAGCAGCCCTAGGGGACAGTCCTACGAGCAGTACTTC. Amino acids: CASSPRGQSYEQYF. The chain uses TRBV5-1 and TRBJ2-7, with 7 bases lining up with TRBD1. J was trimmed by 1 base and V by 4 bases; bases with no gene match: 5. The CDR3 covers 14 residues. In germline, CDR1 is SGHRS, CDR2 YFSETQ.